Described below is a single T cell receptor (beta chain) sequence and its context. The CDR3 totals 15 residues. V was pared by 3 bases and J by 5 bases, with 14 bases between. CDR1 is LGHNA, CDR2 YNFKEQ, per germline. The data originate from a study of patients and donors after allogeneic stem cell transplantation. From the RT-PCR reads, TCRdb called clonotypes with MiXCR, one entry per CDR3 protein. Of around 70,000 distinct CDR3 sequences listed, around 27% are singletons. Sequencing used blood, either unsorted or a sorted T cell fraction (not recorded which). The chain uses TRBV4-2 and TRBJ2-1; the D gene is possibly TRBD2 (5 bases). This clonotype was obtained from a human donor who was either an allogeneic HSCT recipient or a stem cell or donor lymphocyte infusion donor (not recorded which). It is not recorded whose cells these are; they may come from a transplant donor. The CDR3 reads CASSQASGLDNEQFF. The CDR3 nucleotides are TGTGCCAGCAGCCAGGCGAGCGGCCTGGACAATGAGCAGTTCTTC.